The rows below give T cell receptor beta chains drawn from one sample of a study of CD8+CD57+ T cells in acquired aplastic anemia. TCRdb independently ran MiXCR on the reads; one entry per CDR3 protein. The sample consists of about 200,000 distinct CDR3 sequences, almost 50% of them appearing once. Sequencing was done on a sample of sorted CD4+, CD8+, or CD8+CD57+ T cells (not recorded which) from PBMCs. These receptors were obtained from a human donor with aplastic anemia. CDR3s include the opening cysteine and the closing phenylalanine or tryptophan. D genes are given only for firm matches. The size entry is marked missing in some rows and otherwise reads once, few, many or a size class.

abundance: NA; d_gene: TRBD1; j_gene: TRBJ1-5; v_gene: TRBV5-6; CDR3nt: TGTGCCAGCAGCTACCAGGGGGTCAATCAGCCCCAGCATTTT; CDR3aa: CASSYQGVNQPQHF
abundance: many; d_gene: NA; j_gene: TRBJ1-4; v_gene: TRBV7-6; CDR3nt: TGTGCCAGCAGCTTGGGGCGGTATAATGAAAAACTGTTTTTT; CDR3aa: CASSLGRYNEKLFF
abundance: NA; d_gene: NA; j_gene: TRBJ1-5; v_gene: TRBV12-3/TRBV12-4; CDR3nt: TGTGCCAGCAGTTTGGCCAGCTCCAATCAGCCCCAGCATTTT; CDR3aa: CASSLASSNQPQHF
abundance: once; d_gene: NA; j_gene: TRBJ1-2; v_gene: TRBV2; CDR3nt: TGTGCCAGCACAGACAGCGGCAACTATGGCTACACCTTC; CDR3aa: CASTDSGNYGYTF
abundance: many; d_gene: NA; j_gene: TRBJ1-4; v_gene: TRBV15; CDR3nt: TGTGCCACCAGCAGAGCACCCAATGAAAAACTGTTTTTT; CDR3aa: CATSRAPNEKLFF
abundance: few; d_gene: NA; j_gene: TRBJ1-1; v_gene: TRBV6-5; CDR3nt: TGTGCCAGCAGTTACAGGAACTTACAGTTCATGAACACTGAAGCTTTCTTT; CDR3aa: CASSYRNLQFMNTEAFF
abundance: NA; d_gene: TRBD2; j_gene: TRBJ2-1; v_gene: TRBV10-2; CDR3nt: TGCGCCAGCAGTAGTCACTGGCTAGCGGACGGCTACAATGAGCAGTTCTTC; CDR3aa: CASSSHWLADGYNEQFF
abundance: many; d_gene: NA; j_gene: TRBJ1-2; v_gene: TRBV6-1; CDR3nt: TGTGCCAGCAGTGAAGTTGGCTCCCCTTGGACTAACTATGGCTACACCTTC; CDR3aa: CASSEVGSPWTNYGYTF
abundance: NA; d_gene: NA; j_gene: TRBJ1-2; v_gene: TRBV19; CDR3nt: TGTGCCAGCGTGGACAGCAACTATTTCTATGGCTACACCTTC; CDR3aa: CASVDSNYFYGYTF
abundance: NA; d_gene: TRBD2; j_gene: TRBJ2-1; v_gene: TRBV10-2; CDR3nt: TGCGCCAGCAGTGGAGGACTAGCGGGGGCTGGGGGTGAGCAGTTCTTC; CDR3aa: CASSGGLAGAGGEQFF
abundance: few; d_gene: NA; j_gene: TRBJ1-3; v_gene: TRBV3-1; CDR3nt: TGTGCCAGCAGCCAAGAGGGTGGGCCTGGAAACACCATATATTTT; CDR3aa: CASSQEGGPGNTIYF